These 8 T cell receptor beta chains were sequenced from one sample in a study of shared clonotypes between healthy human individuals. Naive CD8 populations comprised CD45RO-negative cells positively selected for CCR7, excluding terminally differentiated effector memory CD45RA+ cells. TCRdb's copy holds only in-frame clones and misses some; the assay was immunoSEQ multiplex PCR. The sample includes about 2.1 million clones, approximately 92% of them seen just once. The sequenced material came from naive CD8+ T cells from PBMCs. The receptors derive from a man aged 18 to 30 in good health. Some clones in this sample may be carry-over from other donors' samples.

In DNA, the CDR3 is TGTGCCTCCCAGGGGGCGCGGGAGAGACCCCACGAGCAGTACTTC. Translated: CASQGARERPHEQYF. The chain couples TRBV7-9 to TRBJ2-7; a possible D gene is TRBD1 (8 bases). V was cut by 11 bases and J by 5 bases, with 25 bases left in between. This CDR3 comprises 15 residues. The germline V gene encodes CDR1 SEHNR and CDR2 FQNEAQ (reference sequence).

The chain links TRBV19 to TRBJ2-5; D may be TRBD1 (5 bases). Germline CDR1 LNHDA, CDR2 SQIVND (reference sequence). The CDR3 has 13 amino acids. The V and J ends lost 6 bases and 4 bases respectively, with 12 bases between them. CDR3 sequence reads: CASRNSGLETQYF. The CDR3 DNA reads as TGTGCCAGTAGGAACTCAGGGTTAGAGACCCAGTACTTC. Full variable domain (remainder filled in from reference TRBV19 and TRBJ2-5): DGGITQSPKYLFRKEGQNVTLSCEQNLNHDAMYWYRQDPGQGLRLIYYSQIVNDFQKGDIAEGYSVSREKKESFPLTVTSAQKNPTAFYLCASRNSGLETQYFGPGTRLLVL.

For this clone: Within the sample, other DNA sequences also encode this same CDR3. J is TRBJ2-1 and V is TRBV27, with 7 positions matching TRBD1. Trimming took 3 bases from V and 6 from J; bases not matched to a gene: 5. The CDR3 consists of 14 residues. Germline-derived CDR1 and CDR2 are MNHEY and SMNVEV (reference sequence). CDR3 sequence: CASSFSPGGNEQFF. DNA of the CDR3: TGTGCCAGCAGTTTTTCACCAGGGGGCAATGAGCAGTTCTTC.

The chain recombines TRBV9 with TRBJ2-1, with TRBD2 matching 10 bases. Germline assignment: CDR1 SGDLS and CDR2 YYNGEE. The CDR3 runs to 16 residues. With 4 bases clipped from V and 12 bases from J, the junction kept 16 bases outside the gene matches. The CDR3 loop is CASSPRAISGGEAQFF. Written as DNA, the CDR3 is TGTGCCAGCAGCCCGAGAGCGATCAGCGGGGGGGAGGCGCAGTTCTTC.

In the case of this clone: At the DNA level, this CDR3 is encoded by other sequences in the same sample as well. Written as DNA, the CDR3 is TGTGCCAGCAGTGGACGGAACTATGGCTACACCTTC. Protein: CASSGRNYGYTF. The V call is TRBV9, the J call TRBJ1-2; D ambiguous. Germline CDR1 SGDLS, CDR2 YYNGEE. V was trimmed by 5 bases and J by 2 bases, leaving 7 bases between them. The CDR3 has 12 amino acids. Full variable domain (outside the CDR3, taken from reference TRBV9 and TRBJ1-2): DSGVTQTPKHLITATGQRVTLRCSPRSGDLSVYWYQQSLDQGLQFLIQYYNGEERAKGNILERFSAQQFPDLHSELNLSSLELGDSALYFCASSGRNYGYTFGSGTRLTVV.

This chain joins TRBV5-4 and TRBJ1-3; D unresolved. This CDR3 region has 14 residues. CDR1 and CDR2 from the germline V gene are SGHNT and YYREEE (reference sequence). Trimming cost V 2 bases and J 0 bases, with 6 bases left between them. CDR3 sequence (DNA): TGTGCCAGCAGCTTTGACCGCTCTGGAAACACCATATATTTT. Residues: CASSFDRSGNTIYF. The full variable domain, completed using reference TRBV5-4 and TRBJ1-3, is ETGVTQSPTHLIKTRGQQVTLRCSSQSGHNTVSWYQQALGQGPQFIFQYYREEENGRGNFPPRFSGLQFPNYSSELNVNALELDDSALYLCASSFDRSGNTIYFGEGSWLTVV.

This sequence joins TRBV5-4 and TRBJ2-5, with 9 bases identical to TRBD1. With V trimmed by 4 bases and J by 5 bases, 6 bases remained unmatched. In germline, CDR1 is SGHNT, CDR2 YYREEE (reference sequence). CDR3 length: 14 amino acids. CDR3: CASSVDRGVETQYF. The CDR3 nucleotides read TGTGCCAGCAGCGTGGACAGGGGAGTGGAGACCCAGTACTTC.

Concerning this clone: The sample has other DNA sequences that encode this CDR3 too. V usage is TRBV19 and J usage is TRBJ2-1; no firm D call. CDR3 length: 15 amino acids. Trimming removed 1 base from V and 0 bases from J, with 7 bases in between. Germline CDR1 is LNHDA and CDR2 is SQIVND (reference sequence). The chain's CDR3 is CASSIVPGSYNEQFF. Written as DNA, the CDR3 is TGTGCCAGTAGTATAGTTCCAGGCTCCTACAATGAGCAGTTCTTC.